A selection of T cell receptor beta chains follows, all from one sample in a study of read filtering for tumor transcriptome and immune sequencing. MiXCR, applied by TCRdb to the reads, yields one record per CDR3 protein. This table has about 130,000 distinct CDR3 sequences, roughly 13% appearing once. Material for sequencing was a population of CD138-negative cells sorted from bone marrow. These receptors all come from a donor at least 40 years old with multiple myeloma. Both conserved end residues are part of each CDR3. The order of the fields is CDR3 protein, CDR3 DNA, D gene, clone size, V gene, J gene. A D gene is named only where the DNA matches it firmly. Clone size is given for some rows only: seen once, a few or many times, or a class if the clone is expanded.

CDR3 protein: CASRSPGMGSPLHF; CDR3 DNA: TGTGCCAGTAGGTCCCCAGGGATGGGGTCACCCCTCCACTTT; D gene: NA; clone size: many; V gene: TRBV19; J gene: TRBJ1-6
CDR3 protein: CASSTQTGTMNTEAFF; CDR3 DNA: TGTGCCAGCAGTACCCAGACAGGGACCATGAACACTGAAGCTTTCTTT; D gene: TRBD1; clone size: many; V gene: TRBV12-3/TRBV12-4; J gene: TRBJ1-1
CDR3 protein: CSVEIRSSGSRGGELFF; CDR3 DNA: TGCAGCGTTGAAATTCGGTCTAGCGGGAGTCGCGGCGGGGAGCTGTTTTTT; D gene: TRBD2; clone size: many; V gene: TRBV29-1; J gene: TRBJ2-2
CDR3 protein: CASSYGDNHRDRGGWAFF; CDR3 DNA: TGTGCCAGCAGTTACGGGGACAACCACCGGGACAGGGGTGGCTGGGCTTTCTTT; D gene: TRBD1; clone size: many; V gene: TRBV6-6; J gene: TRBJ1-1
CDR3 protein: CASSPGTNTEAFF; CDR3 DNA: TGTGCCAGCAGTCCCGGGACCAACACTGAAGCTTTCTTT; D gene: NA; clone size: many; V gene: TRBV12-3/TRBV12-4; J gene: TRBJ1-1
CDR3 protein: CASSLDLAFNEQFF; CDR3 DNA: TGTGCCAGCAGCTTAGATCTTGCGTTCAATGAGCAGTTCTTC; D gene: NA; clone size: NA; V gene: TRBV11-2; J gene: TRBJ2-1
CDR3 protein: CASSQGQGGAQYF; CDR3 DNA: TGCGCCAGCAGCCAGGGACAGGGAGGGGCCCAGTACTTC; D gene: TRBD1; clone size: many; V gene: TRBV5-1; J gene: TRBJ2-5
CDR3 protein: CASTLGLATNEQFF; CDR3 DNA: TGCGCCAGCACCCTGGGACTAGCAACCAATGAGCAGTTCTTC; D gene: TRBD2; clone size: many; V gene: TRBV5-1; J gene: TRBJ2-1
CDR3 protein: CASSAGTGGTEAFF; CDR3 DNA: TGTGCCAGCAGCGCCGGGACAGGGGGGACTGAAGCTTTCTTT; D gene: TRBD1; clone size: many; V gene: TRBV6-1; J gene: TRBJ1-1
CDR3 protein: CSAPRQGKAEKLFF; CDR3 DNA: TGCAGTGCTCCCCGACAGGGTAAAGCTGAAAAACTGTTTTTT; D gene: TRBD1; clone size: many; V gene: TRBV20-1; J gene: TRBJ1-4
CDR3 protein: CAWSTRGADTQYF; CDR3 DNA: TGTGCCTGGAGTACAAGGGGAGCGGATACGCAGTATTTT; D gene: NA; clone size: many; V gene: TRBV30; J gene: TRBJ2-3
CDR3 protein: CASTSGGRGDTQYF; CDR3 DNA: TGTGCCAGCACCTCAGGGGGCCGCGGGGATACGCAGTATTTT; D gene: TRBD1; clone size: many; V gene: TRBV12-3/TRBV12-4; J gene: TRBJ2-3
CDR3 protein: CSAIGGNQPQHF; CDR3 DNA: TGCAGTGCCATAGGGGGCAATCAGCCCCAGCATTTT; D gene: NA; clone size: many; V gene: TRBV20-1; J gene: TRBJ1-5
CDR3 protein: CASSLVNREQDGELFF; CDR3 DNA: TGTGCCAGCAGCTTGGTCAATCGGGAACAGGACGGGGAGCTGTTTTTT; D gene: NA; clone size: many; V gene: TRBV7-8; J gene: TRBJ2-2
CDR3 protein: CASTLDRAPGGNTIYF; CDR3 DNA: TGTGCCAGCACGCTGGATAGGGCACCCGGTGGAAACACCATATATTTT; D gene: NA; clone size: NA; V gene: TRBV6-1; J gene: TRBJ1-3
CDR3 protein: CAINEGGTEAFF; CDR3 DNA: TGTGCCATCAATGAGGGTGGGACTGAAGCTTTCTTT; D gene: NA; clone size: many; V gene: TRBV10-3; J gene: TRBJ1-1
CDR3 protein: CSATTAGQRTDTQHF; CDR3 DNA: TGCAGTGCTACCACCGCGGGACAGCGCACAGATACGCAGCATTTT; D gene: TRBD1; clone size: few; V gene: TRBV20-1; J gene: TRBJ1-5
CDR3 protein: CSANRGGALAKNIQYF; CDR3 DNA: TGCAGTGCTAATAGAGGGGGCGCTCTAGCCAAAAACATTCAGTACTTC; D gene: TRBD1; clone size: many; V gene: TRBV20-1; J gene: TRBJ2-4
CDR3 protein: CASSSGNRNTIYF; CDR3 DNA: TGTGCCAGCAGCTCAGGGAACCGAAACACCATATATTTT; D gene: NA; clone size: many; V gene: TRBV11-2; J gene: TRBJ1-3
CDR3 protein: CASSPGLATLDTQYF; CDR3 DNA: TGTGCCAGCAGTCCGGGACTAGCGACACTAGATACGCAGTATTTT; D gene: TRBD2; clone size: many; V gene: TRBV6-5; J gene: TRBJ2-3
CDR3 protein: CSAGVGQASYEQYF; CDR3 DNA: TGCAGCGCCGGAGTGGGACAGGCCTCCTACGAGCAGTACTTC; D gene: TRBD1; clone size: many; V gene: TRBV29-1; J gene: TRBJ2-7
CDR3 protein: CSASNPSRVETQYF; CDR3 DNA: TGCAGTGCTAGTAACCCTAGCAGGGTTGAGACCCAGTACTTC; D gene: NA; clone size: NA; V gene: TRBV20-1; J gene: TRBJ2-5
CDR3 protein: CSARDLQANNSPLHF; CDR3 DNA: TGCAGTGCTAGAGACCTTCAGGCCAATAATTCACCCCTCCACTTT; D gene: NA; clone size: many; V gene: TRBV20-1; J gene: TRBJ1-6
CDR3 protein: CASSLGSVANNEQFF; CDR3 DNA: TGTGCCAGCAGTTTAGGCTCGGTGGCCAACAATGAGCAGTTCTTC; D gene: NA; clone size: many; V gene: TRBV28; J gene: TRBJ2-1
CDR3 protein: CSVDEGAAYNEQFF; CDR3 DNA: TGCAGCGTTGACGAGGGGGCGGCCTACAATGAGCAGTTCTTC; D gene: TRBD1; clone size: many; V gene: TRBV29-1; J gene: TRBJ2-1
CDR3 protein: CASSLVLYEQYF; CDR3 DNA: TGTGCCAGCAGTTTAGTACTCTACGAGCAGTACTTC; D gene: NA; clone size: NA; V gene: TRBV28; J gene: TRBJ2-7
CDR3 protein: CASSARGDQGEKLFF; CDR3 DNA: TGTGCCAGCAGCGCCCGTGGAGACCAAGGGGAAAAACTGTTTTTT; D gene: NA; clone size: many; V gene: TRBV6-5; J gene: TRBJ1-4
CDR3 protein: CASSAGQGAREKLFF; CDR3 DNA: TGCGCCAGCAGCGCGGGACAGGGGGCTAGGGAAAAACTGTTTTTT; D gene: TRBD1; clone size: few; V gene: TRBV5-1; J gene: TRBJ1-4
CDR3 protein: CASRSKTTTNEQFF; CDR3 DNA: TGCGCCAGCAGATCTAAAACCACTACAAATGAGCAGTTCTTC; D gene: NA; clone size: many; V gene: TRBV5-1; J gene: TRBJ2-1
CDR3 protein: CASSLTGGYKETQYF; CDR3 DNA: TGTGCCAGCAGCTTAACGGGAGGGTATAAAGAGACCCAGTACTTC; D gene: TRBD2; clone size: many; V gene: TRBV7-9; J gene: TRBJ2-5
CDR3 protein: CSARGPTNEKLFF; CDR3 DNA: TGCAGCGCCAGGGGGCCGACTAATGAAAAACTGTTTTTT; D gene: TRBD1; clone size: many; V gene: TRBV29-1; J gene: TRBJ1-4
CDR3 protein: CASSYPPPEAFF; CDR3 DNA: TGTGCCAGCAGTTACCCCCCTCCTGAAGCTTTCTTT; D gene: NA; clone size: many; V gene: TRBV6-6; J gene: TRBJ1-1
CDR3 protein: CSVDRTDSYNEQFF; CDR3 DNA: TGCAGCGTTGATCGGACGGATTCCTACAATGAGCAGTTCTTC; D gene: NA; clone size: many; V gene: TRBV29-1; J gene: TRBJ2-1
CDR3 protein: CASSRLAPDEQYF; CDR3 DNA: TGTGCCAGCAGTCGACTAGCTCCGGACGAGCAGTACTTC; D gene: TRBD2; clone size: many; V gene: TRBV12-3/TRBV12-4; J gene: TRBJ2-7
CDR3 protein: CSGVGGGAGELFF; CDR3 DNA: TGCAGCGGGGTGGGCGGGGGCGCCGGGGAGCTGTTTTTT; D gene: NA; clone size: many; V gene: TRBV29-1; J gene: TRBJ2-2
CDR3 protein: CASKPGGGTTNEKLFF; CDR3 DNA: TGTGCCAGTAAGCCCGGGGGTGGTACAACTAATGAAAAACTGTTTTTT; D gene: NA; clone size: many; V gene: TRBV19; J gene: TRBJ1-4
CDR3 protein: CASSLGGPGNYGYTF; CDR3 DNA: TGTGCCAGCAGCTTAGGGGGACCGGGGAACTATGGCTACACCTTC; D gene: NA; clone size: many; V gene: TRBV5-5; J gene: TRBJ1-2
CDR3 protein: CASESGRGTDTQYF; CDR3 DNA: TGTGCCAGCGAGAGCGGCCGAGGCACAGATACGCAGTATTTT; D gene: NA; clone size: few; V gene: TRBV11-2; J gene: TRBJ2-3
CDR3 protein: CASSNTGVTEAFF; CDR3 DNA: TGTGCCAGCAGCAACACGGGGGTCACTGAAGCTTTCTTT; D gene: NA; clone size: few; V gene: TRBV7-9; J gene: TRBJ1-1
CDR3 protein: CASSPDGANTGELFF; CDR3 DNA: TGTGCCAGCAGCCCCGACGGAGCGAACACCGGGGAGCTGTTTTTT; D gene: NA; clone size: many; V gene: TRBV12-3/TRBV12-4; J gene: TRBJ2-2
CDR3 protein: CASRSLLQGGFTEAFF; CDR3 DNA: TGTGCCAGCAGATCCCTGCTTCAGGGGGGGTTCACTGAAGCTTTCTTT; D gene: TRBD1; clone size: many; V gene: TRBV6-2/TRBV6-3; J gene: TRBJ1-1
CDR3 protein: CASSTGPRGSYNEQFF; CDR3 DNA: TGTGCCAGCAGCACGGGACCACGCGGCTCCTACAATGAGCAGTTCTTC; D gene: NA; clone size: many; V gene: TRBV7-3; J gene: TRBJ2-1